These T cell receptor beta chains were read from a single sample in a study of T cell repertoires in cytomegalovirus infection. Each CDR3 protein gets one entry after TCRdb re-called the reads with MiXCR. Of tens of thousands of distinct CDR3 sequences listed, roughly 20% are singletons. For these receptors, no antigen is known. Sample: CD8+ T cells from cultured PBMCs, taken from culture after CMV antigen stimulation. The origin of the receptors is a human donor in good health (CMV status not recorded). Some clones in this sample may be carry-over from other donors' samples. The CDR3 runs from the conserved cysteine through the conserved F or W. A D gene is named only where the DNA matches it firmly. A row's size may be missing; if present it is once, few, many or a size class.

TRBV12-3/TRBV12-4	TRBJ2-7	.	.	CASSSSDSTYEQYF	.
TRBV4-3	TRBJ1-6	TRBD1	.	CASSQGQDNSPLHF	TGCGCCAGCAGCCAGGGACAGGATAATTCACCCCTCCACTTT
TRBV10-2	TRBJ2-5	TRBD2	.	CASSVRGGPETQYF	TGCGCCAGCAGTGTGCGGGGGGGCCCGGAGACCCAGTACTTC
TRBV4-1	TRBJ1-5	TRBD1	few	CASSQEGQDYQPQHF	TGCGCCAGCAGCCAAGAGGGACAGGATTATCAGCCCCAGCATTTT
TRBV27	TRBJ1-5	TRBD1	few	CASGETGVNQPQHF	TGTGCCAGCGGAGAGACAGGGGTCAATCAGCCCCAGCATTTT
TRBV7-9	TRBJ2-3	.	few	CASSPRQDSSDTQYF	TGTGCCAGCAGCCCCCGACAGGATAGTTCAGATACGCAGTATTTT
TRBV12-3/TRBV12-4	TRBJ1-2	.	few	CASSFDSRYTF	TGTGCCAGCAGTTTCGACAGCCGCTACACCTTC
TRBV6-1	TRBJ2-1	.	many	CASSGVYEQFF	TGTGCCAGCAGTGGGGTCTATGAGCAGTTCTTC
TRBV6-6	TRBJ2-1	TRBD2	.	CASSYGLAGKNEQFF	TGTGCCAGCAGTTACGGGCTAGCGGGGAAGAATGAGCAGTTCTTC
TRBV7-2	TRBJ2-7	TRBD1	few	CASSLVTGLGIEQYF	TGTGCCAGCAGCTTAGTGACAGGGTTAGGAATCGAGCAGTACTTC
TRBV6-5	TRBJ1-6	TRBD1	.	CASSPRTGSSPLHF	TGTGCCAGCAGTCCTCGGACAGGGAGCTCACCCCTCCACTTT
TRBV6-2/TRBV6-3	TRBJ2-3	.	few	CASSYSIGADTQYF	TGTGCCAGCAGTTACTCGATCGGGGCAGATACGCAGTATTTT
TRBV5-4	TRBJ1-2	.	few	CASSFGEGPGYTF	TGTGCCAGCAGCTTCGGAGAGGGGCCTGGCTACACCTTC
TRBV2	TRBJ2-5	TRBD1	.	CASSERGQWETQYF	TGTGCCAGCAGTGAAAGGGGGCAGTGGGAGACCCAGTACTTC
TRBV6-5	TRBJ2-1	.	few	CASSYSPYNEQFF	TGTGCCAGCAGTTACTCCCCTTACAATGAGCAGTTCTTC
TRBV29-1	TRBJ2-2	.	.	CSVEVGIGELFF	TGCAGCGTTGAGGTGGGAATCGGGGAGCTGTTTTTT
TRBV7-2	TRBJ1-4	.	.	CASSFKGTGSKLLF	TGTGCCAGCAGCTTCAAGGGTACAGGTTCCAAACTGTTATTT
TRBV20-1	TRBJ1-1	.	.	CSARDWGSREAFF	TGCAGTGCTAGAGATTGGGGGAGTCGTGAAGCTTTCTTT
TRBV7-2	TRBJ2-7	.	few	CASSLQAIYEQYF	TGTGCCAGCAGCTTACAGGCTATCTACGAGCAGTACTTC
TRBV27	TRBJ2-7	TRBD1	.	CASSFGTGKYEQYF	TGTGCCAGCAGTTTTGGGACAGGGAAATACGAGCAGTACTTC
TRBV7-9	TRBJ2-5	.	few	CASSYLDRRRYQETQYF	TGTGCCAGCAGCTACCTCGACAGGAGACGGTACCAAGAGACCCAGTACTTC
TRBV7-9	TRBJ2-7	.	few	CASSPAGQAAYEQYF	TGTGCCAGCAGCCCGGCGGGGCAGGCGGCCTACGAGCAGTACTTC
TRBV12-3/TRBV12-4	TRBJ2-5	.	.	CASRERGIAKETQYF	TGTGCCAGCAGAGAAAGGGGTATTGCAAAGGAGACCCAGTACTTC
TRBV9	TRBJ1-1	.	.	CASSVVRGGTEAFF	TGTGCCAGCAGCGTAGTCAGGGGAGGAACTGAAGCTTTCTTT
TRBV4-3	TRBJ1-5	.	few	CASSQDRGDQPQHF	TGCGCCAGCAGCCAGGACAGAGGGGATCAGCCCCAGCATTTT
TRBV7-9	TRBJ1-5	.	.	CASSSLQDGQPQHF	TGTGCCAGCAGCTCCCTCCAGGACGGTCAGCCCCAGCATTTT
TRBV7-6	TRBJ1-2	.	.	CASSLELGASYGYTF	TGTGCCAGCAGCTTAGAACTTGGAGCCTCCTATGGCTACACCTTC
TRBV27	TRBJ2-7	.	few	CASSAWTATYEQYF	TGTGCCAGCAGTGCTTGGACAGCGACCTACGAGCAGTACTTC
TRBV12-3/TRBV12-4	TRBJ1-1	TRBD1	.	CASSSGDSMNTEAFF	TGTGCCAGCAGTTCCGGGGACAGTATGAACACTGAAGCTTTCTTT
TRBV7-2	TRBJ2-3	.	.	CASSLRRGLSTDTQYF	TGTGCCAGCAGCTTACGGCGGGGGCTTAGCACAGATACGCAGTATTTT
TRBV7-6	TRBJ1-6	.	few	CASSLEAAINSPLHF	TGTGCCAGCAGCTTAGAAGCAGCGATTAATTCACCCCTCCACTTT
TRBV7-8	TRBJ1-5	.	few	CASSLNQAGSNQPQHF	TGTGCCAGCAGCTTAAATCAGGCCGGGTCCAATCAGCCCCAGCATTTT
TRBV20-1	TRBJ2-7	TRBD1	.	CSAVWDSSYEQYF	TGCAGTGCTGTTTGGGACAGCTCCTACGAGCAGTACTTC
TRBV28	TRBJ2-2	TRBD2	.	CASSQAGELTGELFF	TGTGCCAGCAGTCAAGCGGGGGAACTCACCGGGGAGCTGTTTTTT
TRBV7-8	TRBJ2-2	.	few	CASSRQGGGTGELFF	TGTGCCAGCAGCAGACAGGGAGGAGGCACCGGGGAGCTGTTTTTT
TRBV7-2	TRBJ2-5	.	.	CASSLGPEETQYF	TGTGCCAGCAGCTTAGGTCCGGAAGAGACCCAGTACTTC
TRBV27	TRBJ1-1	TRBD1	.	CASSPGQWNTEAFF	TGTGCCAGCAGTCCGGGACAGTGGAACACTGAAGCTTTCTTT
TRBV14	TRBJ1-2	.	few	CASSQAGNSGYGYTF	TGTGCCAGCAGCCAAGCTGGCAACTCGGGGTATGGCTACACCTTC
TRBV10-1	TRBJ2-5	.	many	CASSARGRLETQYF	TGCGCCAGCAGTGCCCGGGGACGGCTAGAGACCCAGTACTTC
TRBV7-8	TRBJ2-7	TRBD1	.	CASRLGRIGQGVSYEQYF	TGTGCCAGCAGACTAGGACGGATCGGACAGGGGGTATCCTACGAGCAGTACTTC
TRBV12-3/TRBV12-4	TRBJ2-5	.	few	CASTQGWLNQETQYF	TGTGCCAGCACTCAGGGATGGTTAAACCAAGAGACCCAGTACTTC